The clone carrying this T cell receptor (beta chain) was picked up a small number of times. Its antigen is currently unknown. J lost 7 bases, V lost 10 bases, and 6 bases had no gene match. CDR1 and CDR2 (germline): LGHNA, YNFKEQ. This CDR3 has 14 residues. The data originate from a study of response to subunit inactivated influenza vaccine. One entry per CDR3 protein, called by TCRdb with MiXCR from the RT-PCR reads. The data contain 500,000 to 600,000 distinct CDR3 sequences, 12% of them seen just once; the ten biggest clones take up 10%. Study-level points and caveats: T cells newly recruited by each seasonal influenza vaccination are few, the authors suggested.

The chain is built from TRBV4-2 and TRBJ2-1; 14 bases fit TRBD2. This sequence originates from a man in his fifties or sixties who received an inactivated influenza vaccine. Specimen: PBMCs from blood, collected on the day of vaccination. The DNA for the CDR3 is TGTGCCACGTCCCGGACTAGCGGGAGGAATGAGCAGTTCTTC. Encoded protein: CATSRTSGRNEQFF.